This TCR beta chain was captured by sequencing in a study of blood T cell repertoires in COVID-19. CDR1 and CDR2 (germline): MDHEN, SYDVKM. V lost 6 bases, J lost 4 bases, and 11 bases stayed unmatched. This CDR3 has 16 residues. Clones were read by immunoSEQ multiplex PCR, and TCRdb kept only the in-frame ones, dropping some. Of a few hundred thousand clones in the sample, roughly 86% are singletons; the top ten hold approximately 2.9%. The receptor's source is a man in his fifties or sixties with acute or convalescent COVID-19. The V call is TRBV28, the J call TRBJ2-2; 7 bases map to TRBD1. The sample taken for sequencing was peripheral blood. For the CDR3, the DNA is TGTGCCAGCAGGGGACACAGGGGAGAGGCCACCGGGGAGCTGTTTTTT. As protein: CASRGHRGEATGELFF.